Listed here are 32 T cell receptor beta chains from one sample, sequenced in a study of blood T cells in healthy people across ages. Together with a sample-barcoded 5' primer, a J-beta primer mix was included in a second PCR lasting about 6 to 11 cycles. TCRdb reprocessed the 5' RACE reads via MiXCR and lists one record per CDR3 protein. In the table there are roughly 500,000 distinct CDR3 sequences, about 25% of which are singletons. The sequenced sample was blood. The receptor source for this set is an older woman in good health.

Worth noting for this clonotype: A much larger clone sits a single nucleotide away, making a read error possible. V and J are TRBV5-1 and TRBJ2-5; D remains unclear. V gave up 7 bases and J gave up 3 bases, with 16 bases separating them. The germline CDR1 and CDR2 sequences are SGHRS and YFSETQ. This CDR3 has 14 amino acids. The CDR3 here is CASYETGTEETQYF. As DNA, the CDR3 is TGCGCCAGCTATGAGACTGGTACGGAAGAGACCCAGTACTTC. The full variable domain, in which reference TRBV5-1 and TRBJ2-5 provide the parts outside the CDR3, is KAGVTQTPRYLIKTRGQQVTLSCSPISGHRSVSWYQQTPGQGLQFLFEYFSETQRNKGNFPGRFSGRQFSNSRSEMNVSTLELGDSALYLCASYETGTEETQYFGPGTRLLVL.

V is TRBV7-6 and J is TRBJ2-7; D is perhaps TRBD1 or TRBD2 (5 bases each). V was clipped by 2 bases and J by 2 bases, with 19 bases between them. From germline, CDR1 is SGHVS and CDR2 FNYEAQ. The CDR3 covers 17 residues. The CDR3 protein is CASSLIALGRETYEQYF. CDR3 bases: TGTGCCAGCAGCTTAATCGCCTTGGGACGGGAAACCTACGAGCAGTACTTC.

The table lists this clonotype with a few counts. The gene calls are TRBV2 and TRBJ2-2; D is undetermined. This CDR3 comprises 16 residues. Germline CDR1 and CDR2: SNHLY and FYNNEI. V lost 2 bases to trimming and J lost 4 bases, with 14 bases between them. CDR3 loop: CASSESGARGTGELFF. The DNA of the CDR3 is TGTGCCAGCAGTGAATCGGGCGCCCGAGGCACCGGGGAGCTGTTTTTT.

The V and J genes are TRBV5-1 and TRBJ1-1, with D unresolved. The CDR3 is 16 amino acids. Germline V gives CDR1 SGHRS, CDR2 YFSETQ. Trimming removed 2 bases at V and 2 bases at J, with 16 bases between. DNA of the CDR3: TGCGCCAGCAGCTTCGGACGCGGTCCCTCTAACACTGAAGCTTTCTTT. Protein sequence: CASSFGRGPSNTEAFF. Full variable domain (remainder filled in from reference TRBV5-1 and TRBJ1-1): KAGVTQTPRYLIKTRGQQVTLSCSPISGHRSVSWYQQTPGQGLQFLFEYFSETQRNKGNFPGRFSGRQFSNSRSEMNVSTLELGDSALYLCASSFGRGPSNTEAFFGQGTRLTVV.

This chain uses TRBV18 with TRBJ1-2; maybe TRBD1 (6 bases). The CDR3 runs 16 residues. The V end lost 5 bases, the J end lost 4 bases, and 20 bases lay between the germline ends. Germline CDR1 is KGHSH and CDR2 is LQKENI. CDR3 amino acids: CASSYRETAVGYGYTF. The DNA of the CDR3 is TGTGCCAGCTCATACAGGGAAACGGCGGTGGGCTATGGCTACACCTTC.

The rearrangement links TRBV11-2 to TRBJ1-4; tentatively, D is TRBD1 (5 bases). V was clipped by 2 bases and J by 0 bases, with 22 bases between them. CDR1 is SGHAT and CDR2 is FQNNGV in the germline V gene. The CDR3 totals 20 residues. As DNA, the CDR3 is TGTGCCAGCAGCTTATACTCTTACCGACAGAAGCTCGCAACTAATGAAAAACTGTTTTTT. Translated, it gives CASSLYSYRQKLATNEKLFF.

This clonotype was detected many times. The chain uses TRBV9 and TRBJ2-5; D is possibly TRBD2 (7 bases). Per the germline V gene, CDR1 is SGDLS and CDR2 is YYNGEE. V lost 5 bases, J lost 4 bases, and 12 bases lay in between. The CDR3 length is 13 residues. The CDR3 region has the DNA TGTGCCAGCAGTGTGGGAGGGGGAGAGACCCAGTACTTC. This gives the protein CASSVGGGETQYF.

The chain recombines TRBV7-2 with TRBJ1-1; D gene uncertain. CDR1 is SGHTA and CDR2 is FQGNSA in the germline V gene. The CDR3 covers 14 residues. Trimming cost V 4 bases and J 4 bases, with 13 bases left between them. The CDR3 loop reads CASSSSGGVTEAFF. The CDR3 nucleotides read TGTGCCAGCAGCTCGTCGGGCGGCGTCACTGAAGCTTTCTTT. Variable domain in full (rest from reference TRBV7-2 and TRBJ1-1): GAGVSQSPSNKVTEKGKDVELRCDPISGHTALYWYRQSLGQGLEFLIYFQGNSAPDKSGLPSDRFSAERTGGSVSTLTIQRTQQEDSAVYLCASSSSGGVTEAFFGQGTRLTVV.

The V gene is TRBV20-1, the J gene TRBJ2-5, with 8 bases aligning to TRBD2. The end of the DNA is better explained by TRBJ2-1, so the J call may be wrong. CDR3 length: 12 amino acids. Germline CDR1 reads DFQATT; CDR2 reads SNEGSKA (reference sequence). The CDR3 region is CSAPSTSVEQFF. The CDR3 nucleotides are TGCAGTGCTCCTTCGACTAGCGTCGAGCAGTTCTTC.

This clonotype was picked up a small number of times. The rearrangement uses TRBV5-6 and TRBJ2-7, with a possible D match to TRBD1 (6 bases). The CDR3 length is 14 residues. CDR1 is SGHDT, CDR2 YYEEEE, per germline. V was trimmed by 4 bases and J by 6 bases, leaving 17 bases between them. CDR3: CASSHNIPGVEQYF. The CDR3 DNA reads TGTGCCAGCAGCCATAACATACCAGGGGTCGAGCAGTACTTC.

This clonotype was observed a few times. V is TRBV3-1 and J is TRBJ2-3; 10 bases align to TRBD2. This CDR3 region has 16 residues. The V segment lost 4 bases and the J segment 4 bases; nucleotides outside the gene matches: 8. Germline CDR1 is LGHDT and CDR2 is YNNKEL (reference sequence). The DNA for the CDR3 is TGTGCCAGCAGCCGGAGGGGGACTAGCGTCGCAGATACGCAGTATTTT. Protein: CASSRRGTSVADTQYF.

The sample holds a few counts of this clonotype. The rearrangement links TRBV7-8 to TRBJ1-4, with TRBD1 as a possible D gene (6 bases). With 3 bases removed from V and 7 bases from J, the gap between germline ends came to 15 bases. CDR1 is SGHVS, CDR2 FQNEAQ, per germline. This CDR3 contains 15 residues. The CDR3 protein is CASSLMFGGREKLFF. The CDR3 DNA reads as TGTGCCAGCAGCTTGATGTTTGGGGGCCGTGAAAAACTGTTTTTT.

This chain uses TRBV2 with TRBJ2-1; 9 bases match TRBD1. The CDR3 runs to 15 residues. From germline, CDR1 is SNHLY and CDR2 FYNNEI. V lost 5 bases, J lost 7 bases, and 9 bases stayed unmatched. CDR3 region: CASSQMGQGRNEQFF. In DNA form, the CDR3 reads TGTGCCAGCAGTCAGATGGGACAGGGAAGGAATGAGCAGTTCTTC.

This clonotype was detected only a few times. The chain recombines TRBV7-9 with TRBJ1-1; 8 positions agree with TRBD1. The germline V gene encodes CDR1 SEHNR and CDR2 FQNEAQ (reference sequence). V was clipped by 5 bases and J by 4 bases; unmatched bases: 12. The CDR3 length is 16 residues. This CDR3 is CASSTVRGLGRTEAFF. The CDR3 DNA sequence: TGTGCCAGCAGCACAGTCAGGGGGCTCGGGCGCACTGAAGCTTTCTTT.

About this clonotype: The germline gene is not matched at one end of the junction; a read error may be the cause. This chain joins TRBV7-9 and TRBJ1-4, with 9 bases identical to TRBD1. Looked up from germline, CDR1 is SEHNR and CDR2 is FQNEAQ (reference sequence). This CDR3 is 13 amino acids long. The CDR3 loop is CASSLPGQGELSF. In nucleotides, the CDR3 is TGTGCCAGCAGCTTACCGGGACAGGGAGAACTGTCTTTT.

V and J are TRBV5-1 and TRBJ1-1; D gene unclear. The germline gives CDR1 SGHRS, CDR2 YFSETQ. Trimming took off 4 bases at V and 6 bases at J, with 13 bases between the two ends. This CDR3 comprises 13 residues. DNA of the CDR3: TGCGCCAGCAGCCCAACAAGTTATCCTGAAGCTTTCTTT. Translating it yields CASSPTSYPEAFF.

The chain is built from TRBV20-1 and TRBJ2-4; the match to TRBD1 covers 12 bases. Trimming took 5 bases from V and 6 from J; bases not matched to a gene: 17. This CDR3 contains 18 residues. The V gene's germline CDR1 is DFQATT and CDR2 SNEGSKA (reference sequence). CDR3 coding DNA: TGCAGTGCTCCCGGGACAGGGGGCGTGTCACACCCCAGAAACATTCAGTACTTC. Amino acids: CSAPGTGGVSHPRNIQYF.

This clonotype was seen more than once but under ten times. The chain has TRBV7-2 and TRBJ2-3; D is uncertain. Trimming cost V 1 base and J 2 bases, with 10 bases left between them. Germline V gene data show CDR1 as SGHTA and CDR2 as FQGNSA. The CDR3 covers 15 residues. The CDR3 is CASSLGSLLTDTQYF. CDR3 in DNA: TGTGCCAGCAGCTTAGGGAGTCTTCTCACAGATACGCAGTATTTT.

This sequence joins TRBV18 and TRBJ1-2; unclear D gene. The V gene's germline CDR1 is KGHSH and CDR2 LQKENI. V was trimmed by 1 base and J by 2 bases, leaving 11 bases between them. The CDR3 is 15 residues long. The CDR3 reads CASSPLKISNYGYTF. The CDR3 nucleotides are TGTGCCAGCTCACCACTAAAGATCTCCAACTATGGCTACACCTTC.

This rearrangement joins TRBV30 to TRBJ2-3, with D unclear. From germline, CDR1 is GTSNPN and CDR2 SVGIG (reference sequence). The CDR3 sequence is 13 residues long. The CDR3 spells CAWVYQGTDTQYF. The CDR3 DNA sequence: TGTGCTTGGGTCTACCAGGGCACAGATACGCAGTATTTT.

This clonotype was detected a few times. The chain employs TRBV10-3 and TRBJ1-2; a possible D gene is TRBD1 (5 bases). This CDR3 is built from 12 residues. With 4 bases removed from V and 8 bases from J, the gap between germline ends came to 11 bases. CDR1 is ENHRY, CDR2 SYGVKD, per germline. Here the CDR3 DNA reads TGTGCCATCAGTGGGCAGGGTGGCGGCTACACCTTC. Protein product: CAISGQGGGYTF.

The chain couples TRBV6-5 to TRBJ2-1; D is unresolved. The CDR3 covers 15 residues. Germline V lookup: CDR1 MNHEY, CDR2 SVGAGI. V dropped 4 bases and J dropped 3 bases, with 13 bases sitting between them. The CDR3, as DNA: TGTGCCAGCAGTTTCGTCGCCCCGATCTACAATGAGCAGTTCTTC. It specifies CASSFVAPIYNEQFF.

This clonotype has a handful of counts. The junction and the germline gene differ at one end; a read error may be behind it. The rearrangement joins TRBV3-1 to TRBJ2-5; tentatively, D is TRBD1 or TRBD2 (6 bases each). The germline V gene encodes CDR1 LGHDT and CDR2 YNNKEL (reference sequence). This CDR3 has 16 residues. The CDR3 sequence is CASSQGLGQPQETQCF. For the CDR3, the DNA is TGTGCCAGCAGCCAAGGACTAGGACAGCCCCAAGAGACCCAGTGCTTC.

This sequence joins TRBV4-2 and TRBJ2-7; D possibly corresponds to TRBD2 (8 bases). Trimming took 1 base from V and 0 from J, leaving 19 bases between them. The CDR3 totals 18 residues. The germline CDR1 and CDR2 sequences are LGHNA and YNFKEQ. For the CDR3, the DNA is TGTGCCAGCAGCCAAGCACTCTGGCGGGGGGACAGCTCCTACGAGCAGTACTTC. Translated, it gives CASSQALWRGDSSYEQYF.

There are a few counts of this clonotype. The V and J genes are TRBV5-1 and TRBJ2-3; D perhaps matches TRBD2 (6 bases). The CDR3 covers 19 residues. V was trimmed by 4 bases and J by 0 bases, leaving 24 bases between them. Germline CDR1 SGHRS, CDR2 YFSETQ. Here the CDR3 reads CASSPRTPSTSSSTDTQYF. CDR3 DNA: TGCGCCAGCAGCCCCCGGACCCCCTCGACTAGTTCAAGCACAGATACGCAGTATTTT.

CDR3 residues: CASSLGWVGPDTQYF. The DNA for the CDR3 is TGTGCCAGCAGCTTAGGATGGGTAGGGCCAGATACGCAGTATTTT. The chain is built from TRBV11-2 and TRBJ2-3; D is unclear. The germline V gene has CDR1 SGHAT and CDR2 FQNNGV. This CDR3 spans 15 amino acids. The V and J ends lost 1 base and 4 bases respectively, with 12 bases between them.

In this sample, this clonotype turned up a few times. The V and J genes are TRBV3-1 and TRBJ2-5, with unresolved D. The CDR3 contains 11 residues. V was clipped by 2 bases and J by 5 bases, with 3 bases between them. Germline CDR1 LGHDT, CDR2 YNNKEL (reference sequence). Here the CDR3 reads CASSQIETQYF. The CDR3 region has the DNA TGTGCCAGCAGCCAAATCGAGACCCAGTACTTC.

In this sample, this clonotype turned up a few times. This chain joins TRBV12-3 or TRBV12-4 and TRBJ2-5; the D is unclear. The ends were cut back, 3 bases at V and 1 base at J, with 9 bases in the middle. The CDR3 runs to 14 residues. CDR3 nucleotide sequence: TGTGCCAGCAGTTTCAGTCCAGTCCAAGAGACCCAGTACTTC. This sequence encodes CASSFSPVQETQYF.

This sequence joins TRBV5-1 and TRBJ2-1; 9 bases fit TRBD2. CDR1 SGHRS and CDR2 YFSETQ come from the germline V gene. V was pared by 0 bases and J by 10 bases, with 11 bases of the junction left unmatched. This CDR3 has 16 residues. CDR3 DNA: TGCGCCAGCAGCTTGGTAGGACTAGCGCTTATGGGGGAGCAGTTCTTC. This gives the protein CASSLVGLALMGEQFF.

The chain employs TRBV20-1 and TRBJ1-2; the match to TRBD1 covers 9 bases. V gave up 7 bases and J gave up 10 bases; unmatched junction bases: 4. The germline CDR1 and CDR2 sequences are DFQATT and SNEGSKA (reference sequence). CDR3 length equals 10 residues. CDR3 region: CSVWTGAYTF. The DNA of the CDR3 is TGCAGTGTATGGACAGGGGCCTACACCTTC.

The chain is built from TRBV6-6 and TRBJ2-3; the D gene is possibly TRBD1 (6 bases). The germline V gene encodes CDR1 MNHNY and CDR2 SVGAGI (reference sequence). The germline V and J ends were trimmed by 1 base and 0 bases, with 8 bases remaining between them. This CDR3 has 15 residues. The CDR3 here is CASSYYQGSTDTQYF. In nucleotides, the CDR3 is TGTGCCAGCAGTTACTACCAGGGGAGCACAGATACGCAGTATTTT.

This chain links TRBV7-2 with TRBJ1-1; 7 bases map to TRBD1. Germline lookup yields CDR1 SGHTA and CDR2 FQGNSA. J lost 2 bases, V lost 9 bases, and 12 bases had no gene match. The CDR3 is 15 amino acids. CDR3 amino acids: CASSRDSAPNTEAFF. CDR3 sequence (DNA): TGTGCCAGTTCTCGGGACAGCGCGCCTAACACTGAAGCTTTCTTT.